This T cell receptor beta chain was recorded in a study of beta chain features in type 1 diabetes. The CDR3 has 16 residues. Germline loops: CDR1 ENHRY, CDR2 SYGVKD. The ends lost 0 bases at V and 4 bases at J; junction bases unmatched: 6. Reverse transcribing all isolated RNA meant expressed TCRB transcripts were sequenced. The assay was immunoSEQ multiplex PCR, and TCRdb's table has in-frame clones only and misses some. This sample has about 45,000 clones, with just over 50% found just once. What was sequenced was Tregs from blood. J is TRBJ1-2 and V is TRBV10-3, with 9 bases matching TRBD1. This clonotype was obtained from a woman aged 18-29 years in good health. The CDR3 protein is CAISESTGQGAYGYTF. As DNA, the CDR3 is TGTGCCATCAGTGAGTCTACGGGACAGGGAGCCTATGGCTACACCTTC.